The 14 T cell receptor beta chains given below trace back to one sample, sequenced in a study of identical twins (dated by TCRdb to about 2016). Libraries were constructed by 5' RACE. The sequencer was an Illumina HiSeq 2000. TCRdb handled the public reads itself, with Q25 trimming in fastp and clone calling in MiXCR, and kept productive beta chains. Entries that share a CDR3 protein sequence are merged under the most common genes and DNA. Recorded for this sample are about 500,000 distinct CDR3 sequences; approximately 15% of them occurred a single time. Clones ranked in the top ten supply around 0.98% of the sample. Another study also made use of these data, one on yellow fever vaccine responses in identical twins.

Material: CD4+ T cells sorted from blood. The receptors come from a woman younger than 30 in good health.

The V call is TRBV20-1, the J call TRBJ1-5, with TRBD1 as a possible D gene (6 bases). Deletions cut 6 bases from V and 4 bases from J, with 16 bases between. CDR3 length equals 14 residues. CDR1 is DFQATT, CDR2 SNEGSKA, per germline (reference sequence). The DNA of the CDR3 is TGCAGTGCCCGGGGGGGGGCTGGGAATCAGCCCCAGCATTTT. This sequence encodes CSARGGAGNQPQHF.

The CDR3 protein is CASSVGAGRGTGELFF. CDR3 in DNA: TGTGCCAGCAGCGTAGGGGCGGGGCGCGGCACCGGGGAGCTGTTTTTT. The rearrangement links TRBV9 to TRBJ2-2, with a weak D call TRBD2 (6 bases). V was shortened by 0 bases and J by 4 bases, with 13 bases between the two germline ends. Germline V gives CDR1 SGDLS, CDR2 YYNGEE. This CDR3 has 16 residues.

V usage is TRBV5-1 and J usage is TRBJ2-1, with no clear D. Per germline, CDR1 SGHRS and CDR2 YFSETQ. Trimming removed 5 bases at V and 6 bases at J, with 18 bases between. The CDR3 length is 15 residues. The CDR3 sequence: CASSNEASGPNEQFF. In DNA form, the CDR3 reads TGCGCCAGCAGTAACGAGGCATCGGGCCCCAATGAGCAGTTCTTC.

This clonotype was counted only a few times. The V call is TRBV7-9, the J call TRBJ2-3, with unresolved D. Trimming took 4 bases from V and 2 from J, leaving 7 bases between them. This CDR3 region has 13 residues. Looked up from germline, CDR1 is SEHNR and CDR2 is FQNEAQ (reference sequence). The CDR3 DNA reads TGTGCCAGCAGCTATGTGCCCACAGATACGCAGTATTTT. Translating gives CASSYVPTDTQYF.

This clonotype has a handful of counts. This chain uses TRBV5-1 with TRBJ2-7; D might be TRBD2 (5 bases). Germline CDR1 and CDR2: SGHRS and YFSETQ. Trimming took 4 bases from V and 4 from J, leaving 15 bases between them. This CDR3 has 14 amino acids. This CDR3 reads CASSQIGLDYEQYF. In DNA, the CDR3 is TGCGCCAGCAGCCAAATTGGACTGGATTACGAGCAGTACTTC.

At least ten counts were recorded for this clonotype. V is TRBV28 and J is TRBJ1-1; D is uncertain. This CDR3 has 12 amino acids. Trimming removed 2 bases from V and 9 bases from J, with 10 bases in between. Germline CDR1 is MDHEN and CDR2 is SYDVKM. The CDR3 loop is CASSLRFYQAFF. DNA for the CDR3: TGTGCCAGCAGTTTAAGGTTTTATCAAGCTTTCTTT. The variable domain in full, with the rest retrieved from reference TRBV28 and TRBJ1-1, is DVKVTQSSRYLVKRTGEKVFLECVQDMDHENMFWYRQDPGLGLRLIYFSYDVKMKEKGDIPEGYSVSREKKERFSLILESASTNQTSMYLCASSLRFYQAFFGQGTRLTVV.

This clonotype has more than one count but fewer than ten. The chain carries TRBV28 and TRBJ1-4, with TRBD1 as a possible D gene (5 bases). This CDR3 region has 14 residues. CDR1 is MDHEN, CDR2 SYDVKM, per germline. Trimming pared 2 bases from V and 8 bases from J, leaving 12 bases between. The CDR3: CASSLGAPREKLFF. DNA for the CDR3: TGTGCCAGCAGTTTAGGGGCGCCGAGAGAAAAACTGTTTTTT.

This chain links TRBV10-2 with TRBJ2-5; D is possibly TRBD1 (5 bases). The germline V and J ends were trimmed by 6 bases and 0 bases, with 11 bases remaining between them. Germline assignment: CDR1 WSHSY and CDR2 SAAADI. The CDR3 length is 14 residues. The CDR3 reads CASRFTGHQETQYF. In DNA, the CDR3 is TGCGCCAGCAGGTTTACAGGCCACCAAGAGACCCAGTACTTC.

This clonotype showed up many times. The chain couples TRBV7-9 to TRBJ2-1, with TRBD2 identical over 7 bases. Trimming cost V 1 base and J 6 bases; bases outside gene matches: 3. Germline loops: CDR1 SEHNR, CDR2 FQNEAQ (reference sequence). The CDR3 covers 14 residues. The CDR3 DNA reads TGTGCCAGCAGCTTAGTCGGGGGGATCAATGAGCAGTTCTTC. This codes for CASSLVGGINEQFF.

The chain combines TRBV4-3 with TRBJ2-1; 14 bases are shared with TRBD2. The J call may not be correct, given that the DNA end is closer to TRBJ2-7. Germline V gene data show CDR1 as LGHNA and CDR2 as YSLEER. CDR3 length: 15 amino acids. The CDR3 nucleotides are TGCGCCAGCAGCCAAGATCTCGGGACTAGCGGGAGGCAGTACTTC. This translates into CASSQDLGTSGRQYF.

The genes are TRBV7-2 and TRBJ2-7; possibly TRBD2 for D (5 bases). CDR3 length equals 15 residues. The V end was cut by 1 base, the J end by 0 bases, with 10 bases between. The V gene's germline CDR1 is SGHTA and CDR2 FQGNSA. CDR3 bases: TGTGCCAGCAGCTTAGGAGGGTCCAGCTCCTACGAGCAGTACTTC. It encodes CASSLGGSSSYEQYF.

This clonotype was seen ten or more times. The V gene is TRBV29-1, the J gene TRBJ2-1, with 8 bases fitting TRBD2. V dropped 3 bases and J dropped 1; count of bases not matched to a gene: 14. Per the germline V gene, CDR1 is SQVTM and CDR2 is ANQGSEA. This CDR3 has 18 residues. Here the CDR3 reads CSVEGLVRRGGSYNEQFF. The CDR3 bases are TGCAGCGTTGAGGGACTAGTGCGCCGGGGGGGATCCTACAATGAGCAGTTCTTC.

This clonotype was recorded at least ten times. The chain joins TRBV12-3 or TRBV12-4 to TRBJ2-1, with D possibly being TRBD1 (6 bases). V lost 5 bases and J lost 7, with 12 bases in between. CDR3 size: 13 residues. CDR3 DNA: TGTGCCAGCAGTACTACTCAGGGGAATGAGCAGTTCTTC. It translates to CASSTTQGNEQFF.

The rearrangement joins TRBV6-1 to TRBJ2-7, with D possibly matching TRBD2 (6 bases). Trimming took off 5 bases at V and 3 bases at J, with 17 bases between the two ends. This CDR3 is built from 15 residues. CDR1 MNHNS and CDR2 SASEGT come from the germline V gene. CDR3 region: CASSPEPGLGYEQYF. The CDR3 DNA reads as TGTGCCAGCAGTCCCGAGCCGGGACTGGGCTACGAGCAGTACTTC.